The rows below give T cell receptor beta chains drawn from one sample of a study of CD4 T cells in relation to SARS-CoV-2 and coronaviruses. These TCRs' antigens remain unknown. This table comes from immunoSEQ multiplex PCR, and its TCRdb copy is limited to in-frame clones, with some not included. The table has some 40,000 clones, over 75% seen once. Sequenced material: memory CD4+ T cells from PBMCs, cultured in vitro. These receptors were taken from an adult with COVID-19. Each CDR3 is given with its conserved first and last residue. The D gene is left open where the match is weak. Only some rows state a clone size, as once, few, many or a class for expanded clones.

j_call	v_call	d_call	clone_size	cdr3_nt	cdr3_aa
TRBJ2-1	TRBV28	TRBD2	once	TGTGCCAGCAGTTTAAGGCGGGAGGGCTCCTACAATGAGCAGTTCTTC	CASSLRREGSYNEQFF
TRBJ1-6	TRBV30	NA	few	TGTGCCCGCCGGGCGGACAGCTCCTATAATTCACCCCTCCACTTT	CARRADSSYNSPLHF
TRBJ2-3	TRBV2	NA	NA	TGTGCCAGCATCAGGCAGGGTAGCACAGATACGCAGTATTTT	CASIRQGSTDTQYF
TRBJ1-1	TRBV7-3	NA	NA	TGTGCCAGCAGCTTGGTCGCAGGGGCGGGCACTGAAGCTTTCTTT	CASSLVAGAGTEAFF
TRBJ2-3	TRBV30	NA	NA	TGTGCCTGGAGCGGGAGAGATACGCAGTATTTT	CAWSGRDTQYF
TRBJ2-2	TRBV10-3	NA	NA	TGTGCCATCAGTGAATTCAGCCCTGGGAACACCGGGGAGCTGTTTTTT	CAISEFSPGNTGELFF
TRBJ1-4	TRBV2	TRBD1	NA	TGTGCCAGCAGAGCACGTTCCGGGACAGGAGGTGAAAAACTGTTTTTT	CASRARSGTGGEKLFF
TRBJ2-7	TRBV6-2/TRBV6-3	NA	few	TGTGCCAGCAGTTATAGCGGCCACTCCTACGAGCAGTACTTC	CASSYSGHSYEQYF
TRBJ2-5	TRBV5-4	NA	NA	TGTGCCAGCAGCTTTTCTGCAGGGAACCAAGAGACCCAGTACTTC	CASSFSAGNQETQYF
TRBJ2-1	TRBV9	NA	NA	TGTGCCAGCAGCGTAGAAGGGGCCCCTCTTTCCTACAATGAGCAGTTCTTC	CASSVEGAPLSYNEQFF
TRBJ2-5	TRBV6-2/TRBV6-3	TRBD2	NA	TGTGCCAGCAGTAATCTAGCGGGGGGAGGAGCCCAGTACTTC	CASSNLAGGGAQYF
TRBJ1-1	TRBV2	NA	NA	TGTGCCAGCAGGGACCCAGTTCGGACTGAAGCTTTCTTT	CASRDPVRTEAFF
TRBJ2-6	TRBV25-1	NA	NA	TGTGCCAGCAGTGGGACTGGGGCCAACGTCCTGACTTTC	CASSGTGANVLTF
TRBJ2-7	TRBV28	NA	NA	TGTGCCAGCAGGCCAGGCGGCGTCTCCTACGAGCAGTACTTC	CASRPGGVSYEQYF
TRBJ1-6	TRBV29-1	NA	NA	TGCAGCGTTGTGGACAGCGCTAATTCACCCCTCCACTTT	CSVVDSANSPLHF
TRBJ2-5	TRBV2	TRBD2	NA	TGTGCCAGCAGTGAAAGCGGCGGGAGGATGGAGACCCAGTACTTC	CASSESGGRMETQYF
TRBJ2-5	TRBV29-1	TRBD1	NA	TGCAGCGTGAACAGGGGGGAAGAGACCCAGTACTTC	CSVNRGEETQYF
TRBJ1-2	TRBV20-1	NA	once	TGCAGTGCTAGTGGGTTCGGGGGCGGCGTCGGCTACACCTTC	CSASGFGGGVGYTF
TRBJ2-7	TRBV27	NA	few	TGTGCCAGCAGTCCCCAAGTGGTGGAGGGCAAGGGCGAGCAGTACTTC	CASSPQVVEGKGEQYF
TRBJ1-2	TRBV19	NA	NA	TGTGCCAGTAGTATGGAATCATTCCGCAGGACAGCGCTTAACTATGGCTACACCTTC	CASSMESFRRTALNYGYTF
TRBJ2-1	TRBV7-2	NA	NA	TGTGCCAGCAGCTTAGGACATGAGCAGTTCTTC	CASSLGHEQFF
TRBJ1-2	TRBV10-3	TRBD1	once	TGTGCCATCAGTGCGCGGTCGGGGGCAGGGGGCGTAAGAAGCCAAACTGTATATGGCTACACCTTC	CAISARSGAGGVRSQTVYGYTF
TRBJ2-3	TRBV5-8	NA	NA	TGTGCCAGCAGCTGGGGGCGGGGGTACACAGATACGCAGTATTTT	CASSWGRGYTDTQYF
TRBJ2-5	TRBV3-1/TRBV3-2	NA	NA	TGTGCCAGCAGCCAAGATTCAATAGTTGGGGTTGGCGAGACCCAGTACTTC	CASSQDSIVGVGETQYF
TRBJ1-5	TRBV7-9	NA	NA	TGTGCCAGCAGCCAGGACAGTAATAGCAATCAGCCCCAGCATTTT	CASSQDSNSNQPQHF
TRBJ2-7	TRBV29-1	NA	NA	TGCAGCGTTGTACAGGGCTACGAGCAGTACTTC	CSVVQGYEQYF